The entry that follows covers one T cell receptor beta chain sequence. The antigen is unknown. Everyone who donated was a healthy bone marrow donor. The data were obtained in a study of cytomegalovirus exposure and HLA in healthy donors. Researchers ran the PCR with 60 Vbeta and 13 Jbeta primers. The method was immunoSEQ multiplex PCR; TCRdb's version includes in-frame clones alone and lacks a portion of them. Of 90,000 or so clones listed, 82% are singletons. V lost 6 bases and J lost 6, with 11 bases in between. The CDR3 extends over 12 amino acids. CDR1 and CDR2 (germline): MDHEN, SYDVKM. Whole-study results and caveats: It was in a later analysis that TCR association rates were seen to vary by HLA locus, highest for DRB1 and lowest for HLA-C.

The V call is TRBV28, the J call TRBJ1-2, with D perhaps matching TRBD1 (5 bases). Specimen: PBMCs. The sequence came from a man aged 45-65 years in good health and CMV-seronegative. CDR3 sequence (DNA): TGTGCCAGCAGGTTCAAGGGGCATGGCTACACCTTC. Its translation: CASRFKGHGYTF.